The T cell receptor beta chain under discussion was sequenced for a study of blood T cell repertoires in COVID-19. Overall study: Sources were T cells, B-cell-depleted T cells, or PBMCs; the material itself was cDNA or gDNA.

The method was immunoSEQ multiplex PCR; TCRdb's version includes in-frame clones alone and lacks a portion of them. The sample gives 60,000 to 80,000 clones, more than 80% of which show up once; around 1.3% is in the top ten. The CDR3 consists of 14 residues. The V and J ends lost 5 bases and 1 base respectively, with 12 bases between them. In germline, CDR1 is SGHAT, CDR2 FQNNGV. Only one count was recorded for this clone. The sample taken for sequencing was peripheral blood. The TCR originated in a woman of 80 years or more with acute or convalescent COVID-19. The chain employs TRBV11-2 and TRBJ2-7; no clear D gene. CDR3 sequence reads: CASSTPSESYEQYF. CDR3 in DNA: TGTGCCAGCAGCACCCCATCCGAGTCCTACGAGCAGTACTTC.